This T cell receptor (beta chain) was profiled in a study of blood T cell repertoires in COVID-19. The wider study: Donors in the United States, Italy and Spain gave samples during acute or convalescent COVID-19. The analysed material was cDNA or gDNA that came from T cells, B-cell-depleted T cells, or PBMCs.

The CDR3 runs to 16 residues. Germline assignment: CDR1 SGHTA and CDR2 FQGNSA. Between the trimmed V and J ends, which lost 3 bases and 2 bases, there was a span of 15 bases. As processed by the authors: Cell counts per sample came from amplifying reference gene primers. Sequencing used immunoSEQ multiplex PCR; TCRdb keeps in-frame clones, though not all of them. The V and J calls and clone size come from that table; D and trimming were worked out from the DNA. The sample yields 60,000 to 70,000 clones, approximately 86% seen once. Specimen: peripheral blood. The TCR originated in a man aged 55 to 70 with acute or convalescent COVID-19. This chain uses TRBV7-2 with TRBJ2-3; TRBD1 might be the D (6 bases). In DNA, the CDR3 is TGTGCCAGCAGCTTGCGACCAGGACAGAACACAGATACGCAGTATTTT. Protein: CASSLRPGQNTDTQYF.